Listed below are T cell receptor beta chains from one sample, sequenced in a study of blood T cell repertoires in COVID-19. TCRdb's copy holds only in-frame clones and misses some; the assay was immunoSEQ multiplex PCR. The profile shows some 250,000 clones, 88% of them singletons. Sample: peripheral blood. These receptors were taken from a woman aged 30 to 39 with acute or convalescent COVID-19. CDR3s include the opening cysteine and the closing phenylalanine or tryptophan. The D gene is left open where the match is weak. The listing skips clone size in some rows; elsewhere it reads once, few, many or a size class.

V	J	D	size	CDR3	DNA
TRBV9	TRBJ2-1	TRBD2	-	CASSPGLGGYEQFF	TGTGCCAGCAGCCCGGGACTAGGCGGTTATGAGCAGTTCTTC
TRBV30	TRBJ1-5	-	-	CAWSVRQSNQPQHF	TGTGCCTGGAGTGTTAGACAGAGCAATCAGCCCCAGCATTTT
TRBV6-2/TRBV6-3	TRBJ2-3	TRBD2	-	CASSSGTSGSKHTDTQYF	TGTGCCAGCAGTTCCGGGACTAGCGGGTCCAAACACACAGATACGCAGTATTTT
TRBV10-3	TRBJ1-5	TRBD1	-	CAISPGTGELSPQHF	TGTGCCATCAGCCCTGGGACAGGGGAACTCAGCCCCCAGCATTTT
TRBV5-6	TRBJ1-4	-	-	CASSLGDRLRKLFF	TGTGCCAGCAGCTTGGGAGACAGGCTTCGAAAACTGTTTTTT
TRBV7-9	TRBJ2-1	TRBD1	-	CASTRPGQGYNEQFF	TGTGCCAGCACTCGGCCGGGACAGGGTTACAATGAGCAGTTCTTC
TRBV5-8	TRBJ1-3	-	-	CASSFRAGNTIYF	TGTGCCAGCAGCTTCCGGGCTGGAAACACCATATATTTT
TRBV4-1	TRBJ1-2	-	-	CASSQEGASILYGYTF	TGCGCCAGCAGCCAAGAAGGAGCTTCGATCCTCTATGGCTACACCTTC
TRBV7-9	TRBJ2-1	TRBD2	-	CASSVLAPSYNEQFF	TGTGCCAGCAGCGTACTAGCGCCCTCCTACAATGAGCAGTTCTTC
TRBV11-2	TRBJ2-3	-	-	CASSLAGQYLADTQYF	TGTGCCAGCAGCTTGGCGGGACAGTATTTGGCAGATACGCAGTATTTT
TRBV7-2	TRBJ2-2	-	-	CASSRQSGQNTGELFF	TGTGCCAGCAGCAGACAGTCGGGACAGAACACCGGGGAGCTGTTTTTT
TRBV30	TRBJ2-1	TRBD2	-	CAWKLLAPNEQFF	TGTGCCTGGAAACTACTAGCGCCAAATGAGCAGTTCTTC
TRBV24-1	TRBJ1-6	-	-	CATSRVKGNSPLHF	TGTGCCACCAGCAGGGTTAAGGGCAATTCACCCCTCCACTTT
TRBV29-1	TRBJ1-1	-	-	CSVGTSEAFF	TGCAGCGTCGGGACATCTGAAGCTTTCTTT
TRBV7-2	TRBJ2-1	TRBD1	-	CASSPDRGAGEQFF	TGTGCCAGCAGCCCCGACAGGGGCGCGGGGGAGCAGTTCTTC
TRBV3-1/TRBV3-2	TRBJ1-5	TRBD1	-	CASSQGRNRGVRSNQPQHF	TGTGCCAGCAGCCAAGGTAGGAACAGGGGTGTACGGAGCAATCAGCCCCAGCATTTT
TRBV9	TRBJ2-1	TRBD2	-	CASSVPRTSGNERRNEQFF	TGTGCCAGCAGCGTACCCCGGACTAGCGGAAATGAGCGACGGAATGAGCAGTTCTTC
TRBV7-9	TRBJ1-5	-	-	CASSQGDTYQPQHF	TGTGCCAGCAGCCAAGGGGACACATATCAGCCCCAGCATTTT
TRBV3-1/TRBV3-2	TRBJ1-6	-	-	CASSRVLGGDNSPLHF	TGTGCCAGCAGCCGCGTGTTGGGGGGGGATAATTCACCCCTCCACTTT
TRBV27	TRBJ1-2	TRBD1	few	CASSPDRVTGYTF	TGTGCCAGCAGTCCCGACAGGGTTACAGGCTACACCTTC
TRBV5-4	TRBJ1-1	-	-	CASSPRAVYTEAFF	TGTGCCAGCAGTCCCCGAGCGGTTTACACTGAAGCTTTCTTT
TRBV4-3	TRBJ2-1	-	-	CASSQGMSGYNEQFF	TGCGCCAGCAGCCAAGGGATGAGCGGCTACAATGAGCAGTTCTTC
TRBV5-1	TRBJ1-1	TRBD1	-	CASSGTNRGRTTEAFF	TGCGCCAGCAGCGGCACTAACAGGGGCAGGACGACTGAAGCTTTCTTT
TRBV5-1	TRBJ2-3	-	-	CASSIGGFTDTQYF	TGCGCCAGCAGTATAGGGGGATTTACAGATACGCAGTATTTT
TRBV19	TRBJ2-7	-	-	CASSRGLPYEQYF	TGTGCCAGCTCTCGAGGGCTCCCTTACGAGCAGTACTTC
TRBV21-1	TRBJ2-3	-	-	CASGGGRPSTDTQYF	TGTGCCAGCGGAGGAGGACGGCCGAGCACAGATACGCAGTATTTT
TRBV10-2	TRBJ2-2	-	-	CASSEFGLDTGELFF	TGCGCCAGCAGTGAGTTCGGACTGGACACCGGGGAGCTGTTTTTT
TRBV6-5	TRBJ2-2	TRBD2	-	CASSYLGLAGSWELFF	TGTGCCAGCAGTTACTTGGGACTAGCGGGTTCATGGGAGCTGTTTTTT
TRBV9	TRBJ2-3	TRBD2	-	CASSVELVSSGHYADTQYF	TGTGCCAGCAGCGTAGAATTGGTATCTAGCGGACATTATGCAGATACGCAGTATTTT
TRBV19	TRBJ2-7	-	-	CASSIVPTGASYEQYF	TGTGCCAGTAGTATAGTTCCTACAGGAGCCTCCTACGAGCAGTACTTC
TRBV3-1/TRBV3-2	TRBJ1-5	-	once	CASSQDRGRQPQHF	TGTGCCAGCAGCCAAGATCGGGGTCGACAGCCCCAGCATTTT
TRBV5-5	TRBJ2-2	-	-	CASSLGGNTGELFF	TGTGCCAGCAGCTTGGGAGGGAACACCGGGGAGCTGTTTTTT
TRBV7-9	TRBJ1-1	-	-	CASRLTGAEAFF	TGTGCCAGCAGACTGACGGGGGCTGAAGCTTTCTTT
TRBV4-3	TRBJ2-1	TRBD2	-	CASSQGLAPYNEQFF	TGCGCCAGCAGCCAGGGACTAGCCCCCTACAATGAGCAGTTCTTC
TRBV11-2	TRBJ2-1	TRBD2	-	CASSFSAGGRNEQFF	TGTGCCAGCAGCTTTTCAGCGGGAGGGCGCAATGAGCAGTTCTTC
TRBV24-1	TRBJ2-7	TRBD2	-	CATSDGRHSYEQYF	TGTGCCACCAGTGACGGGAGGCACTCCTACGAGCAGTACTTC
TRBV11-3	TRBJ2-1	TRBD2	-	CASSLEASGRYNEQFF	TGTGCCAGCAGCTTAGAAGCTAGCGGGAGGTACAATGAGCAGTTCTTC
TRBV4-1	TRBJ1-6	TRBD1	-	CASSRDTGGGNSPLHF	TGCGCCAGCAGCCGGGACACAGGGGGTGGGAATTCACCCCTCCACTTT
TRBV5-1	TRBJ1-1	-	-	CASSLLTGRVGNTEAFF	TGCGCCAGCAGCCTTTTAACAGGAAGGGTCGGGAACACTGAAGCTTTCTTT
TRBV30	TRBJ1-4	TRBD1	once	CAWSRQGARTNEKLFF	TGTGCCTGGAGTCGACAGGGGGCGCGGACTAATGAAAAACTGTTTTTT
TRBV6-2/TRBV6-3	TRBJ2-7	-	-	CASSYSTRPGNSISYEQYF	TGTGCCAGCAGTTACTCTACCCGCCCCGGGAACTCAATCTCCTACGAGCAGTACTTC
TRBV29-1	TRBJ1-2	-	-	CSAKGGQDFYGYTF	TGCAGCGCCAAAGGGGGACAAGATTTTTATGGCTACACCTTC
TRBV7-9	TRBJ2-1	-	-	CASSLPYNEQFF	TGTGCCAGCAGCTTACCATACAATGAGCAGTTCTTC
TRBV12-5	TRBJ2-4	TRBD2	-	CASGLRWTSGKSENIQYF	TGTGCTAGTGGTTTGAGATGGACTAGCGGGAAAAGTGAAAACATTCAGTACTTC
TRBV20-1	TRBJ2-7	-	once	CSASFPDEQYF	TGCAGTGCTAGCTTCCCCGACGAGCAGTACTTC
TRBV5-8	TRBJ1-2	TRBD1	-	CASSSDRVLNYGYTF	TGTGCCAGCAGCTCGGACAGGGTGTTAAACTATGGCTACACCTTC
TRBV4-3	TRBJ2-4	-	-	CASSQDSSGTQYF	TGCGCCAGCAGCCAAGATTCGAGCGGAACTCAGTACTTC
TRBV19	TRBJ2-6	-	once	CATLDFSGANVLTF	TGTGCCACCCTGGACTTTTCTGGGGCCAACGTCCTGACTTTC
TRBV9	TRBJ2-3	-	few	CASSPHAERRDTQYF	TGTGCCAGCAGCCCCCATGCCGAGAGGCGGGATACGCAGTATTTT
TRBV19	TRBJ1-1	-	-	CASSMLAANTEAFF	TGTGCCAGTAGTATGTTGGCGGCGAACACTGAAGCTTTCTTT
TRBV19	TRBJ2-7	-	-	CASSIDRGRYEQYF	TGTGCCAGTAGTATAGACAGGGGCCGCTACGAGCAGTACTTC
TRBV7-2	TRBJ1-2	TRBD1	-	CASSLDRSGYGYTF	TGTGCCAGCAGCTTGGACAGGTCGGGCTATGGCTACACCTTC
TRBV7-2	TRBJ2-3	TRBD2	-	CASSLAGTIQDTQYF	TGTGCCAGCAGCTTAGCCGGGACTATACAAGATACGCAGTATTTT
TRBV27	TRBJ1-6	TRBD1	-	CASTRDRASPLHF	TGTGCCAGCACCCGGGACAGGGCTTCACCCCTCCACTTT